This T cell receptor beta chain was profiled in a study of T cell responses to AZD1222 COVID-19 vaccine. The CDR3 length is 15 residues. Germline V gene sequence: CDR1 SGHTA, CDR2 FQGNSA. J was trimmed by 5 bases and V by 3 bases; bases with no gene match: 6. Profiling relied on immunoSEQ multiplex PCR, and the TCRdb table lists in-frame clones only, not all of them. The sample carries roughly 180,000 clones, about 90% recorded once. This sequence originates from an adult who received the AZD1222 COVID-19 vaccine. This specimen was peripheral blood, taken 28 days after the second AZD1222 dose. The rearrangement uses TRBV7-2 and TRBJ2-3; the match to TRBD2 covers 9 bases. The CDR3 sequence: CASSFPAGGIDTQYF. CDR3 coding DNA: TGTGCCAGCAGCTTCCCAGCGGGGGGAATAGATACGCAGTATTTT.